This T cell receptor (beta chain) was sequenced for a study of cytomegalovirus exposure and HLA in healthy donors. The germline V and J ends were trimmed by 0 bases and 3 bases, with 28 bases remaining between them. Germline loops: CDR1 KGHSY, CDR2 FQNENV. This CDR3 is 21 amino acids long. PCR primers comprised 60 Vbeta and 13 Jbeta primers. The protocol was immunoSEQ multiplex PCR, while the TCRdb copy is restricted to in-frame clones and leaves out a portion. The sample lists some 200,000 clones, 75% to 85% occurring once. Details on this clone: The antigen remains unidentified.

The study's findings and limits: Later analysis showed TCR association rates varying by HLA locus, highest for DRB1 and lowest for HLA-C.

The material sequenced was PBMCs. This sequence joins TRBV16 and TRBJ2-3, with TRBD2 as a possible D gene (6 bases). This sequence originates from a woman between 18 and 30 years old in good health and CMV-seronegative. The DNA of the CDR3 is TGTGCCAGCAGCCAATCGTCCCTAGCGATTGGAATTTACCAAAGTACAGATACGCAGTATTTT. Its translation: CASSQSSLAIGIYQSTDTQYF. Supplemented by reference TRBV16 and TRBJ2-3, the full variable domain reads GEEVAQTPKHLVRGEGQKAKLYCAPIKGHSYVFWYQQVLKNEFKFLISFQNENVFDETGMPKERFSAKCLPNSPCSLEIQATKLEDSAVYFCASSQSSLAIGIYQSTDTQYFGPGTRLTVL.